This T cell receptor beta chain emerged from a study of shared clonotypes between healthy human individuals. The CDR3 totals 15 residues. CDR1 LNHDA and CDR2 SQIVND come from the germline V gene (reference sequence). Trimming removed 3 bases from V and 3 bases from J; junction bases left unmatched: 6. It was roughly 200 ng DNA, approximately 28,000 T cell genomes, that sorted-subset replicate PCRs used. Some clones are missing from TCRdb's copy, which holds only in-frame ones; the method was immunoSEQ multiplex PCR. Of approximately 2,200,000 clones in the sample, 85% to 95% are singletons; the top ten hold roughly 1.7%. In the naive CD8 group, cells lacked CD45RO and were positively selected for CCR7, so terminally differentiated effector memory CD45RA+ cells were left out.

This receptor was identified in a man between 18 and 35 years old in good health. Some clones in this sample may be carry-over from other donors' samples. The sequenced material came from naive CD8+ T cells from PBMCs. The rearrangement uses TRBV19 and TRBJ2-7, with TRBD2 matching over 9 bases. CDR3 nucleotide sequence: TGTGCCAGTAGTATGGCGCTAGCGGGAAGCTACGAGCAGTACTTC. Protein product: CASSMALAGSYEQYF. The variable domain in full, with the rest retrieved from reference TRBV19 and TRBJ2-7, is DGGITQSPKYLFRKEGQNVTLSCEQNLNHDAMYWYRQDPGQGLRLIYYSQIVNDFQKGDIAEGYSVSREKKESFPLTVTSAQKNPTAFYLCASSMALAGSYEQYFGPGTRLTVT.